This T cell receptor (beta chain) stems from a study of CXCR3-negative and CXCR3-positive naive CD8 T cells. Germline V gives CDR1 SQVTM, CDR2 ANQGSEA. The CDR3 covers 15 residues. With UMI labels, 5' RACE was used to prepare the TRB cDNA libraries. Following a re-call of the 5' RACE reads, TCRdb has one entry per CDR3 protein and lacks DNA. The repertoire table contains 100,000 to 150,000 distinct CDR3 sequences. In the case of this clonotype: Its target is not known.

Broader study findings: A higher hydrophobicity marked the TRB CDR3s of CXCR3-positive naive cells versus CXCR3-negative naive cells.

Sequencing was carried out using naive CXCR3+ CD8+ T cells from blood. Subset specified: CD45RO-CCR7+CD27+CD95- naive CD8+ T cells expressing CXCR3 (TNR3+). The chain links TRBV29-1 to TRBJ2-3; TCRdb calls TRBD2, which cannot be checked without DNA. The TCR comes from a human donor in good health. Some clones in this sample may be carry-over from other donors' samples. CDR3: CSVESPQDESDTQYF.